Presented here are 27 T cell receptor beta chains from one specimen sequenced in a study of technical replicates of blood from a few donors. Clones were sequenced by immunoSEQ multiplex PCR, and TCRdb holds only the in-frame ones, with some missing. The data show approximately 81,000 clones, 75% to 85% seen once. The sequenced sample was PBMCs. These receptors were taken from a human donor in good health. Some clones in this sample may be carry-over from other donors' samples.

This clone was observed a few times. This chain uses TRBV19 with TRBJ1-5; D is undetermined. Trimming took 3 bases from V and 9 from J, leaving 15 bases between them. Germline CDR1 LNHDA, CDR2 SQIVND (reference sequence). This CDR3 spans 14 amino acids. This CDR3 is CASSIQVGGGPQHF. In nucleotides, the CDR3 is TGTGCCAGTAGTATCCAGGTGGGAGGTGGGCCCCAGCATTTT.

The table lists this clone with a count of one. V gene TRBV2 combines with J gene TRBJ2-5; the match to TRBD1 covers 9 bases. CDR3 size: 14 residues. CDR1 SNHLY and CDR2 FYNNEI come from the germline V gene. V was clipped by 8 bases and J by 5 bases; unmatched bases: 9. CDR3 DNA: TGTGCCAGCGGGGACAGGGTGGGCTCGGAGACCCAGTACTTC. Protein product: CASGDRVGSETQYF.

The chain joins TRBV7-9 to TRBJ1-1; D gene ambiguous. V was clipped by 0 bases and J by 4 bases, with 18 bases between them. Germline CDR1 and CDR2: SEHNR and FQNEAQ (reference sequence). This CDR3 spans 17 amino acids. This CDR3 reads CASSLAAGFSHLTEAFF. CDR3 in DNA: TGTGCCAGCAGCTTAGCGGCCGGGTTTTCCCACCTCACTGAAGCTTTCTTT.

The chain links TRBV5-1 to TRBJ2-5; 11 positions agree with TRBD1. V gave up 4 bases and J gave up 5 bases; unmatched junction bases: 7. Germline CDR1 is SGHRS and CDR2 is YFSETQ. The CDR3 runs 15 residues. DNA for the CDR3: TGCGCCAGCAGCAGCGGACAGGGGGCCTGGGAGACCCAGTACTTC. Translation: CASSSGQGAWETQYF.

CDR3: CASSESWPAGTYEQYF. The CDR3 bases are TGCGCCAGCAGTGAGTCGTGGCCGGCCGGGACCTACGAGCAGTACTTC. The J gene is TRBJ2-7, the V gene TRBV10-2; perhaps TRBD2 as D (5 bases). From germline, CDR1 is WSHSY and CDR2 SAAADI. The ends were cut back, 0 bases at V and 2 bases at J, with 14 bases in the middle. This CDR3 has 16 amino acids.

V usage is TRBV2 and J usage is TRBJ1-2; 7 bases match TRBD1. The CDR3 contains 12 residues. Trimming cost V 1 base and J 7 bases; bases outside gene matches: 0. Germline CDR1 SNHLY, CDR2 FYNNEI. The CDR3 is CASSEGTGGYTF. CDR3 coding DNA: TGTGCCAGCAGTGAAGGGACAGGTGGCTACACCTTC.

This chain connects TRBV19 to TRBJ1-6; D is unclear. The CDR3 totals 14 residues. Per germline, CDR1 LNHDA and CDR2 SQIVND (reference sequence). V was trimmed by 7 bases and J by 7 bases, leaving 14 bases between them. For the CDR3, the DNA is TGTGCCAGTACCGCCGCCGGGTTAAATTCACCCCTCCACTTT. It yields the protein CASTAAGLNSPLHF.

This clone was recorded only once. The CDR3 protein is CASSQVVLGLAGSEQFF. As DNA, the CDR3 is TGCGCCAGCAGCCAAGTAGTTTTGGGACTAGCGGGCTCTGAGCAGTTCTTC. The genes are TRBV4-1 and TRBJ2-1; 12 nucleotides line up with TRBD2. The CDR3 loop spans 17 amino acids. The V gene's germline CDR1 is MGHRA and CDR2 YSYEKL. The V gene end was trimmed by 1 base and the J gene end by 9 bases; junction bases not matched to a gene: 10.

This chain joins TRBV2 and TRBJ1-5; D remains unclear. Trimming removed 3 bases at V and 4 bases at J, with 10 bases between. This CDR3 spans 14 amino acids. The germline V gene encodes CDR1 SNHLY and CDR2 FYNNEI. The CDR3 loop reads CASSEESGNQPQHF. The DNA for the CDR3 is TGTGCCAGCAGTGAGGAAAGCGGTAATCAGCCCCAGCATTTT.

This rearrangement joins TRBV25-1 to TRBJ1-3; D call uncertain. The germline V and J ends were trimmed by 7 bases and 2 bases, with 6 bases remaining between them. From germline, CDR1 is MGHDK and CDR2 SYGVNS. This CDR3 has 12 amino acids. The CDR3 protein is CASNSPGNTIYF. The DNA for the CDR3 is TGTGCCAGCAACAGCCCTGGAAACACCATATATTTT.

In its sample, this clone was seen a few times. The chain has TRBV7-6 and TRBJ1-5; D perhaps matches TRBD1 (5 bases). Trimming cost V 7 bases and J 1 base, with 11 bases left between them. The CDR3 has 14 residues. Germline V gives CDR1 SGHVS, CDR2 FNYEAQ. The CDR3, as DNA: TGTGCCAGCACTACGGGGGGGAGCAATCAGCCCCAGCATTTT. It encodes CASTTGGSNQPQHF.

J is TRBJ1-2 and V is TRBV6-5, with D perhaps TRBD1 (5 bases). Germline CDR1 is MNHEY and CDR2 is SVGAGI. CDR3 length: 15 amino acids. Trimming pared 0 bases from V and 5 bases from J, leaving 13 bases between. DNA for the CDR3: TGTGCCAGCAGTTACTCGATATGGGGGGAGTATGGCTACACCTTC. This gives the protein CASSYSIWGEYGYTF.

This clone was seen only once. The chain's CDR3 is CASSELAGTDTQYF. Here the CDR3 DNA reads TGTGCCAGCAGTGAACTGGCAGGCACAGATACGCAGTATTTT. The chain employs TRBV2 and TRBJ2-3; no reliable D call. V gave up 2 bases and J gave up 1 base, with 7 bases separating them. There are 14 residues in the CDR3. Looked up from germline, CDR1 is SNHLY and CDR2 is FYNNEI.

The V gene is TRBV7-3, the J gene TRBJ2-2; TRBD2 is a possible D gene (5 bases). This CDR3 comprises 15 residues. Trimming stripped 4 bases from V and 1 base from J, with 10 bases between. Germline V gene sequence: CDR1 SGHTA, CDR2 FQGTGA. CDR3 protein: CASSSASRNTGELFF. CDR3 bases: TGTGCCAGCAGCTCCGCTAGCAGGAACACCGGGGAGCTGTTTTTT.

The chain couples TRBV6-5 to TRBJ2-1; 8 nucleotides line up with TRBD2. V lost 2 bases, J lost 8 bases, and 5 bases stayed unmatched. This CDR3 is 14 amino acids long. Germline V gene lookup returns CDR1 MNHEY and CDR2 SVGAGI. CDR3 in DNA: TGTGCCAGCAGTTACCAGCGGGAGTTGTATGAGCAGTTCTTC. As protein: CASSYQRELYEQFF.

The chain has TRBV5-1 and TRBJ2-6, with D perhaps TRBD2 (7 bases). Germline-derived CDR1 and CDR2 are SGHRS and YFSETQ. V shed 0 bases and J shed 0 bases, with 13 bases lying between them. There are 18 residues in the CDR3. The DNA of the CDR3 is TGCGCCAGCAGCTTGGGTACGGGGGGCGGCTCTGGGGCCAACGTCCTGACTTTC. Encoded protein: CASSLGTGGGSGANVLTF.

The rearrangement links TRBV27 to TRBJ2-7, with 9 positions matching TRBD2. V lost 0 bases to trimming and J lost 3 bases; unmatched junction nucleotides: 3. The CDR3 runs 15 residues. CDR1 and CDR2 from the germline V gene are MNHEY and SMNVEV (reference sequence). CDR3 in DNA: TGTGCCAGCAGTTTATCGACTAGCGGTCGCTACGAGCAGTACTTC. Residues: CASSLSTSGRYEQYF.

This clone was detected a few times. The chain combines TRBV29-1 with TRBJ1-6, with D perhaps matching TRBD1 (5 bases). Germline V gene data show CDR1 as SQVTM and CDR2 as ANQGSEA. The CDR3 sequence is 14 residues long. V was trimmed by 5 bases and J by 3 bases, leaving 11 bases between them. The CDR3 spells CSVQTDNYNSPLHF. The CDR3 DNA reads TGCAGCGTTCAGACAGATAACTATAATTCACCCCTCCACTTT.

The chain joins TRBV6-5 to TRBJ2-5, with a possible D match to TRBD1 (6 bases). Matching the DNA end better, TRBJ2-7 makes the J call doubtful. This CDR3 has 15 residues. Germline-derived CDR1 and CDR2 are MNHEY and SVGAGI. The CDR3 spells CASSYDSGTYYEQYF. Here the CDR3 DNA reads TGTGCCAGCAGTTACGATTCGGGGACATACTACGAGCAGTACTTC.

The J gene is TRBJ1-2, the V gene TRBV29-1; 8 nucleotides agree with TRBD1. J lost 4 bases, V lost 4 bases, and 5 bases had no gene match. This CDR3 has 13 amino acids. CDR1 SQVTM and CDR2 ANQGSEA come from the germline V gene. DNA of the CDR3: TGCAGCGTTGTGGACAGGGAGGTCTATGGCTACACCTTC. It is translated as CSVVDREVYGYTF.

The chain has TRBV29-1 and TRBJ2-3, with D possibly matching TRBD1 (7 bases). V was trimmed by 7 bases and J by 3 bases, leaving 14 bases between them. There are 13 residues in the CDR3. Per the germline V gene, CDR1 is SQVTM and CDR2 is ANQGSEA. CDR3 region: CSALTGRTDTQYF. For the CDR3, the DNA is TGCAGCGCATTGACAGGGAGGACAGATACGCAGTATTTT.

This clone is a singleton in its sample. The rearrangement joins TRBV14 to TRBJ1-1; 8 bases are shared with TRBD1. The V gene end was trimmed by 3 bases and the J gene end by 9 bases; junction bases not matched to a gene: 9. Per the germline V gene, CDR1 is SGHDN and CDR2 is FVKESK. The CDR3 length is 14 residues. In DNA, the CDR3 is TGTGCCAGCAGCCAGACAGGGGCCGCGGCCCAAGCTTTCTTT. It specifies CASSQTGAAAQAFF. The full variable domain, rest sourced from reference TRBV14 and TRBJ1-1, is EAGVTQFPSHSVIEKGQTVTLRCDPISGHDNLYWYRRVMGKEIKFLLHFVKESKQDESGMPNNRFLAERTGGTYSTLKVQPAELEDSGVYFCASSQTGAAAQAFFGQGTRLTVV.

V and J are TRBV6-1 and TRBJ1-5; D uncertain. Looked up from germline, CDR1 is MNHNS and CDR2 is SASEGT. The CDR3 length is 14 residues. Trimming shortened V by 6 bases and J by 0 bases, and 9 bases separated the two germline ends. The CDR3 DNA is TGTGCCAGCAGAGAGTTCTATAGCAATCAGCCCCAGCATTTT. Its translation: CASREFYSNQPQHF.

The chain employs TRBV10-2 and TRBJ2-1, with D perhaps TRBD2 (7 bases). V dropped 7 bases and J dropped 0 bases, with 13 bases sitting between them. In germline, CDR1 is WSHSY, CDR2 SAAADI. This CDR3 spans 15 amino acids. The CDR3 is CASMSGGGSYNEQFF. In DNA form, the CDR3 reads TGCGCCAGCATGTCGGGGGGCGGCTCCTACAATGAGCAGTTCTTC.

The chain joins TRBV29-1 to TRBJ2-1, with D possibly matching TRBD2 (5 bases). Between the trimmed V and J ends, which lost 1 base and 4 bases, there was a span of 14 bases. The germline V gene has CDR1 SQVTM and CDR2 ANQGSEA. The CDR3 runs 15 residues. The chain's CDR3 is CSVEGGSLPYNEQFF. The CDR3 bases are TGCAGCGTTGAAGGAGGGAGTTTGCCGTACAATGAGCAGTTCTTC.

The V gene is TRBV30, the J gene TRBJ2-5; D gene ambiguous. V lost 3 bases and J 2 bases, leaving 10 bases between the germline ends. The germline V gene encodes CDR1 GTSNPN and CDR2 SVGIG (reference sequence). CDR3 length: 13 residues. CDR3 region: CAWSLRSQETQYF. The CDR3 DNA reads TGTGCCTGGAGCCTACGCTCTCAAGAGACCCAGTACTTC.

This chain connects TRBV7-2 to TRBJ2-3; 10 nucleotides agree with TRBD2. The CDR3 consists of 17 residues. Germline V lookup: CDR1 SGHTA, CDR2 FQGNSA. V was clipped by 4 bases and J by 5 bases; unmatched bases: 12. This chain's CDR3 is CASSWTGGAGGRDTQYF. CDR3 DNA: TGTGCCAGCAGCTGGACGGGGGGAGCGGGAGGGCGAGATACGCAGTATTTT.